These T cell receptor beta chains were read from a single sample in a study of beta chain features in type 1 diabetes. Libraries were prepared by immunoSEQ multiplex PCR; TCRdb keeps only in-frame clonotypes and omits some of them. In the table there are roughly 150,000 clones, 11% of which are singletons. The sample was central memory CD4+ T cells from blood. These receptors all stem from a man in his late teens or twenties in good health. The CDR3 runs from the conserved cysteine through the conserved F or W. The D gene is left open where the match is weak. Some rows have no size entry. The others give once, few or many, or a class for an expanded clone.

J gene,D gene,clone size,V gene,CDR3 DNA,CDR3 protein
TRBJ2-3,-,-,TRBV28,TGTGCCAGCAGTTCCACAGGGCCGGTGCGGACAGATACGCAGTATTTT,CASSSTGPVRTDTQYF
TRBJ2-7,TRBD2,many,TRBV15,TGTGCCACCAGCAGGGGACTAGCGGGAAGCGAGCAGTACTTC,CATSRGLAGSEQYF
TRBJ2-3,TRBD1,few,TRBV2,TGTGCCAGCAGTGGACAGGGGGGCACAGATACGCAGTATTTT,CASSGQGGTDTQYF
TRBJ2-6,TRBD2,few,TRBV27,TGTGCCAGCAGGCGGGACGGCGGGGGGGCCGGGGCCAACGTCCTGACTTTC,CASRRDGGGAGANVLTF
TRBJ2-5,-,-,TRBV28,TGTGCCAGCAGTTCCCGGGGGTTGAGGAAGACCCAGTACTTC,CASSSRGLRKTQYF
TRBJ2-5,TRBD1,-,TRBV28,TGTGCCAGCAGTAACAGGGGTGGTGGGCAAGAGACCCAGTACTTC,CASSNRGGGQETQYF
TRBJ2-5,-,many,TRBV10-3,TGTGCCATCAGTTTCTCCTCAGGGGAGACCCAGTACTTC,CAISFSSGETQYF
TRBJ1-1,-,-,TRBV5-1,TGCGCCAGCAGCACCGGACAGAACCCTGGGGCTTTCTTT,CASSTGQNPGAFF
TRBJ1-6,TRBD1,-,TRBV29-1,TGCAGCGTCAGACAGGGGAATAATTCACCCCTCCACTTT,CSVRQGNNSPLHF
TRBJ2-7,-,-,TRBV28,TGTGCCAGCAGTTTGGGTGGGGGCTCCTACGAGCAGTACTTC,CASSLGGGSYEQYF
TRBJ2-1,-,-,TRBV5-1,TGCGCCAGCAGCCCCGGGGGATACAATGAGCAGTTCTTC,CASSPGGYNEQFF
TRBJ1-1,-,few,TRBV5-6,TGTGCCAGCTTACTTGTCGCAGGGAGTGAAGCTTTCTTT,CASLLVAGSEAFF
TRBJ2-3,-,-,TRBV6-5,TGTGCCAGCGCCCTGGGTAGGGTTTCGGGTTATACGCAGTATTTT,CASALGRVSGYTQYF
TRBJ2-7,TRBD2,-,TRBV9,TGTGCCAGCAGCGTAGTAGGTAGCGGGCCTTACGAGCAGTACTTC,CASSVVGSGPYEQYF
TRBJ2-5,TRBD2,-,TRBV9,TGTGCCAGCAGCGTTACAGCCACTAGCGGGAGAGAGACCCAGTACTTC,CASSVTATSGRETQYF
TRBJ2-3,-,-,TRBV6-5,TGTGCCAGTAAAGGCACAGATACGCAGTATTTT,CASKGTDTQYF
TRBJ2-1,TRBD1,few,TRBV4-1,TGCGCCAGCAGCCAAGATGTGGGACAGGGGGCTTACAATGAGCAGTTCTTC,CASSQDVGQGAYNEQFF
TRBJ2-7,-,few,TRBV4-3,TGCGCCAGCAGCCAAGATCTCCCGGGAAGTGCGAGCTCCTACGAGCAGTACTTC,CASSQDLPGSASSYEQYF
TRBJ2-3,TRBD2,many,TRBV4-1,TGCGCCAGCAGCCCACGGACTAGCGCTAGCACAGATACGCAGTATTTT,CASSPRTSASTDTQYF
TRBJ1-2,-,few,TRBV5-4,TGTGCCAGCAGCCAAGCTCTGCAGGGATATGGCTACACCTTC,CASSQALQGYGYTF
TRBJ2-6,-,-,TRBV29-1,TGCAGCGTTGGGGTGCGCTCTGGGGCCAACGTCCTGACTTTC,CSVGVRSGANVLTF
TRBJ2-1,TRBD2,few,TRBV30,TGTGCCTGGAGTGGGAATAGCGGGGGGTCGCGTGAGCAGTTCTTC,CAWSGNSGGSREQFF
TRBJ2-3,-,-,TRBV4-1,TGCGCCAGCAGCCAAGTGCAGGGTTCAACGATAGGGTCAAGCACAGATACGCAGTATTTT,CASSQVQGSTIGSSTDTQYF
TRBJ2-1,-,few,TRBV7-7,TGTGCTAGCAGCTTAGGCGCTCAAGGGCCAAATGAGCAGTTCTTC,CASSLGAQGPNEQFF
TRBJ2-5,-,few,TRBV28,TGTGCCAGCAGTTTTAGGGCACAGGGTCGGTACTTC,CASSFRAQGRYF
TRBJ1-6,-,many,TRBV4-3,TGCGCCAGCAGCCAAGAAGGGCAGGGCAATTCACCCCTCCACTTT,CASSQEGQGNSPLHF
TRBJ2-1,TRBD1,-,TRBV10-3,TGTGCCATCAGCGAAACAGGGACAGGTCGGGACATTGAGCAGTTCTTC,CAISETGTGRDIEQFF
TRBJ2-1,-,few,TRBV29-1,TGCAGCGCTAACGATTTAGCGGCGAGCTCCTACAATGAGCAGTTCTTC,CSANDLAASSYNEQFF
TRBJ2-3,-,-,TRBV11-3,TGTGCCAGCAGCTTGCAGGGGGGGTCAGATACGCAGTATTTT,CASSLQGGSDTQYF
TRBJ2-4,TRBD2,-,TRBV19,TGTGCCAGTAGTATGTCCGGGAGGCCAAACATTCAGTACTTC,CASSMSGRPNIQYF
TRBJ2-1,-,few,TRBV9,TGTGCCAGCAGCCCGCGACAATACAATGAGCAGTTCTTC,CASSPRQYNEQFF
TRBJ2-5,TRBD1,-,TRBV27,TGTGCCAGCAGTTTTAGGACAGGGCCAGCAGAGACCCAGTACTTC,CASSFRTGPAETQYF
TRBJ2-7,-,-,TRBV4-1,TGCGCCAGCAGCCAAGATCGGGGTCTGGAGGTGTACTTC,CASSQDRGLEVYF
TRBJ1-1,TRBD1,few,TRBV10-3,TGTGCCATCAGTGGGAAACAGGGGGCGAACACTGAAGCTTTCTTT,CAISGKQGANTEAFF
TRBJ1-1,-,-,TRBV6-6,TGTGCCAGCAGCCGGGTTGCCATGAACACTGAAGCTTTCTTT,CASSRVAMNTEAFF
TRBJ2-7,-,few,TRBV6-5,TGTGCCAGCAGCCGGGGAAGGGGCACGTACGAGCAGTACTTC,CASSRGRGTYEQYF
TRBJ2-1,-,-,TRBV5-5,TGTGCCAGCAGCTTGTGGTCGCGGAGCTCCTACAATGAGCAGTTCTTC,CASSLWSRSSYNEQFF
TRBJ2-1,TRBD2,-,TRBV9,TGTGCCAGCAGCGTAGATCAGCGGGATAATTACAATGAGCAGTTCTTC,CASSVDQRDNYNEQFF
TRBJ2-3,-,-,TRBV7-9,TGTGCCAGCAGGACCCACTCCCCCCCGGGAGATACGCAGTATTTT,CASRTHSPPGDTQYF
TRBJ2-1,TRBD1,-,TRBV29-1,TGCAGCGTTGCGGACAGGGCGTACAATGAGCAGTTCTTC,CSVADRAYNEQFF
TRBJ1-1,-,-,TRBV18,TGTGCCAGCCCCAGTAGGAACAGGGTTGACACTGAAGCTTTCTTT,CASPSRNRVDTEAFF
TRBJ2-7,TRBD2,few,TRBV20-1,TGCAGTGCGCGGGAGGTGGGCGAGCAGTACTTC,CSAREVGEQYF
TRBJ1-3,-,many,TRBV18,TGTGCCAGCTCCCTCCCTGGAAACACCATATATTTT,CASSLPGNTIYF
TRBJ1-5,-,-,TRBV9,TGTGCCAGCAGCGTAGATACAGGCCGGAGTGAGCCCCAGCATTTT,CASSVDTGRSEPQHF
TRBJ2-7,TRBD1,few,TRBV14,TGTGCCAGCAGCCACGGACAGGCGGTCGGGCAGTACTTC,CASSHGQAVGQYF
TRBJ2-7,-,few,TRBV28,TGTGCCAGCAGTTTCGGACTTGAACCCACCTTC,CASSFGLEPTF
TRBJ2-1,TRBD1,few,TRBV29-1,TGCAGCGTTGAAGGTTTGTTTAACCCGGGACAGGGATTCGGGCAGTTCTTC,CSVEGLFNPGQGFGQFF